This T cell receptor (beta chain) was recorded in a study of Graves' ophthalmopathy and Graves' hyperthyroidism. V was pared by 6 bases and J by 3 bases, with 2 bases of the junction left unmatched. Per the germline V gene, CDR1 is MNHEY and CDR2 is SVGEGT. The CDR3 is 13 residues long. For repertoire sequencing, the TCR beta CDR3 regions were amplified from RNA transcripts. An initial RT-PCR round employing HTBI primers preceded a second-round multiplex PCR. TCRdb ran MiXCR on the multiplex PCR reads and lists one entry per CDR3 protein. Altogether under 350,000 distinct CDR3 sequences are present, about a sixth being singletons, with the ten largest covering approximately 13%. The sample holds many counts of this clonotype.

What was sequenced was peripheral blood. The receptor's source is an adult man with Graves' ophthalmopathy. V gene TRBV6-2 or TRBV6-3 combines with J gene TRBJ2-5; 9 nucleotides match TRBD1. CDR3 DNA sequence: TGTGCCAGCAGGCGGACAGGGGAAGAGACCCAGTACTTC. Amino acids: CASRRTGEETQYF.